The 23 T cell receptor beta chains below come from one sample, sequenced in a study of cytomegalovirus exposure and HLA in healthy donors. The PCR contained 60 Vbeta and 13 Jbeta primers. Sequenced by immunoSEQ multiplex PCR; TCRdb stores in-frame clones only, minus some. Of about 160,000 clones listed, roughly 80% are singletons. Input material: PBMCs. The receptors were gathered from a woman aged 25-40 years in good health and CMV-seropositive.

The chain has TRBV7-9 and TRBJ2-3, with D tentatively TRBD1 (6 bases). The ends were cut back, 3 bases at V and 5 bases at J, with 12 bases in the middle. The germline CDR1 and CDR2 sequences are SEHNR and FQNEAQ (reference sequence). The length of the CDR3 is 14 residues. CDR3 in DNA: TGTGCCAGCAGCTTTGGGCAGGGGAAAGATACGCAGTATTTT. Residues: CASSFGQGKDTQYF.

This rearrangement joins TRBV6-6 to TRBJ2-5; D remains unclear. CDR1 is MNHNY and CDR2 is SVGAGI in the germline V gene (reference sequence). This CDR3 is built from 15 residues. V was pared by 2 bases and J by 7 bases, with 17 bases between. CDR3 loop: CASSYDSTHQATQYF. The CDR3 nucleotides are TGTGCCAGCAGTTACGATTCGACGCATCAGGCGACCCAGTACTTC.

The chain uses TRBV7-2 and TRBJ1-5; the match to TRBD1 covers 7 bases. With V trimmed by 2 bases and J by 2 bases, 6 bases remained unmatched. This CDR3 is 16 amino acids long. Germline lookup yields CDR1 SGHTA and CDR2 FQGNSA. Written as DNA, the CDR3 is TGTGCCAGCAGCTTACACAGGGGCAACGGCAATCAGCCCCAGCATTTT. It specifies CASSLHRGNGNQPQHF.

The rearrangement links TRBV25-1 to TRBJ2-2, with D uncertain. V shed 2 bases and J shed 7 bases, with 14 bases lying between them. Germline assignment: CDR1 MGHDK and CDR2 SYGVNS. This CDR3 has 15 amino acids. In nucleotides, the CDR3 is TGTGCCAGCAGTGAAGTCCGCACAGTTGGCGGGGAGCTGTTTTTT. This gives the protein CASSEVRTVGGELFF.

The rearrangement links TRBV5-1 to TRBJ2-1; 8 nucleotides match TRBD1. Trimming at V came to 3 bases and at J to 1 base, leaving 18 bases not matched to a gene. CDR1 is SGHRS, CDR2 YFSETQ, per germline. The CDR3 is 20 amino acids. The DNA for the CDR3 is TGCGCCAGCAGCTGGACAGGGCAGGGGCCTAGGAGGGGATCCTACAATGAGCAGTTCTTC. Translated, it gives CASSWTGQGPRRGSYNEQFF.

This CDR3 reads CASTVYRGNTGELFF. DNA of the CDR3: TGTGCCAGCACAGTTTACAGGGGGAACACCGGGGAGCTGTTTTTT. The V call is TRBV27, the J call TRBJ2-2; 7 nucleotides align to TRBD1. The junction had 6 bases not matched to a gene; V was cut back by 7 bases and J by 1 base. This CDR3 is built from 15 residues. Germline V gene lookup returns CDR1 MNHEY and CDR2 SMNVEV (reference sequence).

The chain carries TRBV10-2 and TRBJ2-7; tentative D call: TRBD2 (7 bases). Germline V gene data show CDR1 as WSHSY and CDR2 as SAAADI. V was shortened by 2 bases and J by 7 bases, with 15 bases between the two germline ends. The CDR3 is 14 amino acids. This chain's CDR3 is CASSEPRGLGEQYF. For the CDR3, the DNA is TGCGCCAGCAGTGAGCCGCGGGGGCTCGGGGAGCAGTACTTC.

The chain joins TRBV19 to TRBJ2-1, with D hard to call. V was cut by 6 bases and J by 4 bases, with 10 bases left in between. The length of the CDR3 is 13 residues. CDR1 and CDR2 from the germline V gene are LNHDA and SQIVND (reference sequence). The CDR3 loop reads CASRATLYNEQFF. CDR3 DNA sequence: TGTGCCAGTAGAGCTACCTTGTACAATGAGCAGTTCTTC.

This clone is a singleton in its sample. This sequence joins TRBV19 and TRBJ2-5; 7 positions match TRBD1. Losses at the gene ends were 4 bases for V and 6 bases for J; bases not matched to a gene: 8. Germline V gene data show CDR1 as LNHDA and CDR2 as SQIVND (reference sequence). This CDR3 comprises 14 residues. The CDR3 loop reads CASSTDRERKTQYF. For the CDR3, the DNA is TGTGCCAGTAGTACCGACAGGGAACGGAAGACCCAGTACTTC.

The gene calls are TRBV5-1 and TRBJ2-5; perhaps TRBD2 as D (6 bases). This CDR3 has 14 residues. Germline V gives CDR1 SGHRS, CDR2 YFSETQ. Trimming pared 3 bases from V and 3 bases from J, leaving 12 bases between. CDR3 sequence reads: CASSSTAGKETQYF. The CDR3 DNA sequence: TGCGCCAGCAGCTCTACCGCGGGGAAAGAGACCCAGTACTTC.

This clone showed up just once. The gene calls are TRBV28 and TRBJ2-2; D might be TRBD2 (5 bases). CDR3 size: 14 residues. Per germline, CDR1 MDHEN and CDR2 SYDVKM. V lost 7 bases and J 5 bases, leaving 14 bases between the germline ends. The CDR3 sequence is CASTPDRGTGELFF. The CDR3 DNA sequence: TGTGCCAGCACCCCCGACCGGGGTACCGGGGAGCTGTTTTTT.

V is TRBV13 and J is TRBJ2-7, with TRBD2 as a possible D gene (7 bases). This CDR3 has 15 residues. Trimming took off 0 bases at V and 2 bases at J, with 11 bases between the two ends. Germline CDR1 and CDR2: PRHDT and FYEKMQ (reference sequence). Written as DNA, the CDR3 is TGTGCCAGCAGCTTAGGACGGGGGGCCACCTACGAGCAGTACTTC. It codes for CASSLGRGATYEQYF.

DNA of the CDR3: TGTGCCCCACAGGGTCTAGGAAACACCATATATTTT. It specifies CAPQGLGNTIYF. The V call is TRBV2, the J call TRBJ1-3; D is possibly TRBD1 (6 bases). V dropped 11 bases and J dropped 4 bases, with 12 bases sitting between them. This CDR3 is 12 amino acids long. CDR1 is SNHLY and CDR2 is FYNNEI in the germline V gene.

The CDR3 nucleotides are TGTGCCAGCAGTTCAGCCCCCGGGACTCTCTACACATCCGGGGAGCTGTTTTTT. This codes for CASSSAPGTLYTSGELFF. This chain connects TRBV27 to TRBJ2-2; D may be TRBD2 (6 bases). In germline, CDR1 is MNHEY, CDR2 SMNVEV (reference sequence). V was trimmed by 4 bases and J by 6 bases, leaving 24 bases between them. This CDR3 comprises 18 residues.

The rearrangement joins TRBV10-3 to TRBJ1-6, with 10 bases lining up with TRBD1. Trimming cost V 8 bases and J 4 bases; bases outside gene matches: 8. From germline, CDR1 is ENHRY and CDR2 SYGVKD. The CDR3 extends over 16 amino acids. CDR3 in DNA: TGTGCCATCGGGGGGGACAGGGGTTCATATAATTCACCCCTCCACTTT. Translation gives CAIGGDRGSYNSPLHF.

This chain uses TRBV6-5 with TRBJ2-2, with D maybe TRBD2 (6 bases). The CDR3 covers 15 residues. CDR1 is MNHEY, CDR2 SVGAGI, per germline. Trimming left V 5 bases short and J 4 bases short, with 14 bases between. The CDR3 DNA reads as TGTGCCAGCAGTGGCCGGGACTTCGTCACCGGGGAGCTGTTTTTT. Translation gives CASSGRDFVTGELFF.

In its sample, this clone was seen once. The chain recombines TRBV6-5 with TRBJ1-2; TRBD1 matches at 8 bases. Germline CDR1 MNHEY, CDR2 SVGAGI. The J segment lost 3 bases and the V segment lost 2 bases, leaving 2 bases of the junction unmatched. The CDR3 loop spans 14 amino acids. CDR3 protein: CASSYRQGYYGYTF. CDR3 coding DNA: TGTGCCAGCAGTTACCGACAGGGGTACTATGGCTACACCTTC.

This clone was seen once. This CDR3 is CASSLGGTGSFYGYTF. Written as DNA, the CDR3 is TGTGCCAGCAGCTTGGGAGGGACAGGGTCTTTCTATGGCTACACCTTC. The gene calls are TRBV5-4 and TRBJ1-2; the match to TRBD1 covers 9 bases. CDR1 is SGHNT, CDR2 YYREEE, per germline (reference sequence). The CDR3 is 16 residues long. J gave up 4 bases and V 0 bases, and 7 bases lay outside the gene matches.

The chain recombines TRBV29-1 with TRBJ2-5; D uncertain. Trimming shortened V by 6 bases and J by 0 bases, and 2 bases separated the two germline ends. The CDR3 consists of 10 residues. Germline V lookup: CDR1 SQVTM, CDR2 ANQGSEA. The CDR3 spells CSVYQETQYF. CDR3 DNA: TGCAGCGTCTACCAAGAGACCCAGTACTTC.

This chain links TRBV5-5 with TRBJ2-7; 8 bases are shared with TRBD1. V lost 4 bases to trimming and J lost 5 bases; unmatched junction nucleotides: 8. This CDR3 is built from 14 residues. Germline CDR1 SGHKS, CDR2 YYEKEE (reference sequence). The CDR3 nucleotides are TGTGCCAGCAGCCGTGACAGGGGTTGGGACGAGCAGTACTTC. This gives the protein CASSRDRGWDEQYF.

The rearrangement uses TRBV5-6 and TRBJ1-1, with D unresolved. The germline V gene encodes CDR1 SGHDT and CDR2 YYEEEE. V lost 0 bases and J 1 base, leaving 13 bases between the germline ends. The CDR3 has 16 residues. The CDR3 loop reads CASSLGAGGGNTEAFF. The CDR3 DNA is TGTGCCAGCAGCTTGGGAGCAGGTGGAGGGAACACTGAAGCTTTCTTT.

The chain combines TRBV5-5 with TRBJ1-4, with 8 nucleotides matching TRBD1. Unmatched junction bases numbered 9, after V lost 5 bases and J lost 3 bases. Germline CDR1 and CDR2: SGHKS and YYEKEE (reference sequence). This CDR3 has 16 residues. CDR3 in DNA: TGTGCCAGCAGGTCGATCGACAGGGGACCTAATGAAAAACTGTTTTTT. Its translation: CASRSIDRGPNEKLFF.

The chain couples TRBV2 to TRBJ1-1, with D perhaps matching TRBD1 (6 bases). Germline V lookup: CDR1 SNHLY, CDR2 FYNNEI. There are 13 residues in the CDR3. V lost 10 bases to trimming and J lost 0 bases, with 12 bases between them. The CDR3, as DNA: TGTGCCATCCAACAGGGTCTGAACACTGAAGCTTTCTTT. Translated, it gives CAIQQGLNTEAFF.